This T cell receptor (beta chain) originates from a study of shared clonotypes between healthy human individuals. Regarding the study as a whole: An expected dependence of interdonor clonotype sharing on sequencing depth was noted.

V lost 0 bases to trimming and J lost 3 bases; unmatched junction nucleotides: 22. CDR1 and CDR2 (germline): SQVTM, ANQGSEA. CDR3 length: 20 residues. The assay was immunoSEQ multiplex PCR, and TCRdb's table has in-frame clones only and misses some. The sample holds some 1,900,000 clones, about 95% seen once. As concerns this clone: The antigen remains undetermined.

Naive-designated CD8 cells lacked CD45RO, were positively enriched for CCR7, and omitted terminally differentiated effector memory CD45RA+ cells. This chain connects TRBV29-1 to TRBJ1-2, with 7 bases aligning to TRBD1. This sequence originates from a young man in good health. Material for sequencing was naive CD8+ T cells sorted from blood. In nucleotides, the CDR3 is TGCAGCGTTGAAGATCTTTTAAGGACAGGCACCGAGGTCACGTACTATGGCTACACCTTC. Residues: CSVEDLLRTGTEVTYYGYTF.